The 32 T cell receptor beta chains below all came from one sample that was sequenced in a study of graft-versus-host responses after intestinal transplantation. Their recognized antigens are unknown. TCRdb's copy holds only in-frame clones and misses some; the assay was immunoSEQ multiplex PCR. Altogether about 81,000 clones are present, under 95% being singletons, with the ten largest covering approximately 0.33%. The specimen comprised unstimulated CD4+ T cells sorted from spleen or lymph node cells, sampled before transplant. These receptors originate from a human donor who was the organ donor for an intestinal transplant.

CDR3 sequence reads: CASPSSVNTGELFF. The CDR3 DNA reads as TGTGCCAGCCCTTCGAGTGTAAACACCGGGGAGCTGTTTTTT. This rearrangement joins TRBV18 to TRBJ2-2, with D uncertain. The CDR3 sequence is 14 residues long. The V and J ends lost 8 bases and 2 bases respectively, with 12 bases between them. Looked up from germline, CDR1 is KGHSH and CDR2 is LQKENI.

The CDR3 reads CASSYQLAAAWRTDTQYF. The CDR3 DNA is TGCGCCAGCAGCTATCAGCTTGCAGCAGCGTGGCGCACAGATACGCAGTATTTT. V is TRBV5-1 and J is TRBJ2-3; D is unclear. The CDR3 length is 18 residues. V lost 3 bases and J lost 1, with 21 bases in between. Germline V gene sequence: CDR1 SGHRS, CDR2 YFSETQ.

This sequence joins TRBV18 and TRBJ1-2; the D is unclear. The ends were cut back, 0 bases at V and 5 bases at J, with 10 bases in the middle. CDR3 length equals 14 residues. Germline V gene sequence: CDR1 KGHSH, CDR2 LQKENI. The CDR3 DNA sequence: TGTGCCAGCTCACCACCGAGTGTAACGTATGGCTACACCTTC. Protein sequence: CASSPPSVTYGYTF.

The DNA for the CDR3 is TGTGCCAGCAGCTTAGCGAGCGGGGCTTCACCCCTCCACTTT. Translating gives CASSLASGASPLHF. The chain uses TRBV7-9 and TRBJ1-6; D possibly corresponds to TRBD1 (5 bases). Germline values: CDR1 SEHNR, CDR2 FQNEAQ (reference sequence). The CDR3 length is 14 residues. Trimming took off 0 bases at V and 9 bases at J, with 9 bases between the two ends.

The genes are TRBV27 and TRBJ2-1; 7 positions agree with TRBD1. V gave up 3 bases and J gave up 8 bases; unmatched junction bases: 7. In germline, CDR1 is MNHEY, CDR2 SMNVEV (reference sequence). The CDR3 sequence is 14 residues long. CDR3 loop: CASSLKGARHEQFF. The CDR3 nucleotides are TGTGCCAGCAGTTTGAAGGGGGCGCGACATGAGCAGTTCTTC.

The chain employs TRBV2 and TRBJ2-7, with a possible D match to TRBD2 (6 bases). Germline V CDR1 and CDR2: SNHLY, FYNNEI. The CDR3 sequence is 15 residues long. V gave up 7 bases and J gave up 2 bases, with 18 bases separating them. In DNA form, the CDR3 reads TGTGCCAGCAAAAGAGGTAGCGGCCCAACCTACGAGCAGTACTTC. Its translation: CASKRGSGPTYEQYF.

V usage is TRBV5-1 and J usage is TRBJ2-2; D is possibly TRBD2 (5 bases). Trimming removed 4 bases from V and 4 bases from J, with 14 bases in between. CDR1 and CDR2 from the germline V gene are SGHRS and YFSETQ. This CDR3 is built from 15 residues. CDR3 in DNA: TGCGCCAGCAGCACCGGACTGGGCGGCACCGGGGAGCTGTTTTTT. Its translation: CASSTGLGGTGELFF.

This sequence joins TRBV6-6 and TRBJ2-2, with D possibly being TRBD2 (6 bases). V was pared by 7 bases and J by 0 bases, with 9 bases between. This CDR3 region has 14 residues. Per the germline V gene, CDR1 is MNHNY and CDR2 is SVGAGI (reference sequence). The CDR3 bases are TGTGCCAGCAAAGGGACTTCGAACACCGGGGAGCTGTTTTTT. Translating it yields CASKGTSNTGELFF.

This sequence joins TRBV7-9 and TRBJ1-2, with 8 bases matching TRBD1. Germline V gene sequence: CDR1 SEHNR, CDR2 FQNEAQ (reference sequence). The CDR3 runs 14 residues. V was pared by 5 bases and J by 4 bases, with 6 bases of the junction left unmatched. The CDR3 DNA reads TGTGCCAGCAGCCTTGACAGGGGACTCTATGGCTACACCTTC. This encodes CASSLDRGLYGYTF.

The V call is TRBV18, the J call TRBJ2-2; a weak D match, TRBD1 (6 bases). The germline V and J ends were trimmed by 4 bases and 3 bases, with 9 bases remaining between them. The CDR3 covers 14 residues. CDR1 and CDR2 (germline): KGHSH, LQKENI. The CDR3 DNA reads TGTGCCAGCTCACTGGACAGTTACACCGGGGAGCTGTTTTTT. It translates to CASSLDSYTGELFF. The complete variable domain, with remaining parts taken from reference TRBV18 and TRBJ2-2, reads NAGVMQNPRHLVRRRGQEARLRCSPMKGHSHVYWYRQLPEEGLKFMVYLQKENIIDESGMPKERFSAEFPKEGPSILRIQQVVRGDSAAYFCASSLDSYTGELFFGEGSRLTVL.

A single count supports this clone. This chain uses TRBV7-9 with TRBJ2-1; the D is unclear. Per germline, CDR1 SEHNR and CDR2 FQNEAQ (reference sequence). Trimming removed 0 bases from V and 6 bases from J, with 9 bases in between. This CDR3 spans 14 amino acids. The CDR3 loop reads CASSLALSVNEQFF. As DNA, the CDR3 is TGTGCCAGCAGCTTAGCGTTATCAGTCAATGAGCAGTTCTTC.

This clone was recorded only once. J is TRBJ1-2 and V is TRBV29-1; TRBD1 matches at 8 bases. The CDR3 is 15 residues long. With 7 bases clipped from V and 8 bases from J, the junction kept 18 bases outside the gene matches. CDR1 and CDR2 (germline): SQVTM, ANQGSEA. The CDR3 DNA is TGCAGCGCTGTTGTGATAACCGACAGGGGAGTAGGCTACACCTTC. This gives the protein CSAVVITDRGVGYTF.

V and J are TRBV6-7 and TRBJ2-1; 12 bases fit TRBD2. TRBV6-7 is classed as an ORF, of uncertain function. The V gene end was trimmed by 4 bases and the J gene end by 9 bases; junction bases not matched to a gene: 7. The CDR3 covers 15 residues. This CDR3 is CASSLLAGGGSEQFF. For the CDR3, the DNA is TGTGCCAGCAGTTTACTAGCGGGAGGCGGTAGTGAGCAGTTCTTC.

The chain carries TRBV5-1 and TRBJ2-1; 8 bases match TRBD2. V lost 3 bases, J lost 2 bases, and 4 bases stayed unmatched. CDR1 is SGHRS, CDR2 YFSETQ, per germline. CDR3 length: 15 residues. This CDR3 is CASSSRGGTYNEQFF. The CDR3 region has the DNA TGCGCCAGCAGCTCTCGCGGGGGGACCTACAATGAGCAGTTCTTC.

The genes are TRBV28 and TRBJ1-1; the match to TRBD1 covers 9 bases. The length of the CDR3 is 14 residues. Losses at the gene ends were 6 bases for V and 1 base for J; bases not matched to a gene: 3. Germline V CDR1 and CDR2: MDHEN, SYDVKM. DNA for the CDR3: TGTGCCAGCAGCAACAGGGGGCCGAACACTGAAGCTTTCTTT. Protein sequence: CASSNRGPNTEAFF.

This clone has only a few counts. J is TRBJ1-1 and V is TRBV30; 7 bases line up with TRBD1. J lost 0 bases, V lost 5 bases, and 9 bases had no gene match. This CDR3 is 15 amino acids long. Germline loops: CDR1 GTSNPN, CDR2 SVGIG (reference sequence). In nucleotides, the CDR3 is TGTGCCTGGGCCAAGAGAGACAGGGTGAACACTGAAGCTTTCTTT. Protein sequence: CAWAKRDRVNTEAFF.

The rearrangement joins TRBV10-2 to TRBJ2-6; TRBD1 matches 9 bases. The CDR3 is made up of 16 amino acids. Germline V lookup: CDR1 WSHSY, CDR2 SAAADI. J gave up 0 bases and V 11 bases, and 8 bases lay outside the gene matches. The CDR3 coding sequence is TGCGCCGAACCGGGACAGGGACTCTCTGGGGCCAACGTCCTGACTTTC. Encoded protein: CAEPGQGLSGANVLTF.

The J gene is TRBJ1-1, the V gene TRBV30; D is perhaps TRBD1 (5 bases). V was cut by 4 bases and J by 3 bases, with 9 bases left in between. The length of the CDR3 is 12 residues. Germline V gene lookup returns CDR1 GTSNPN and CDR2 SVGIG (reference sequence). In nucleotides, the CDR3 is TGTGCCTGGAATCGGGGGTACACTGAAGCTTTCTTT. This sequence encodes CAWNRGYTEAFF.

The rearrangement uses TRBV11-3 and TRBJ1-2, with D unresolved. V was shortened by 5 bases and J by 2 bases, with 15 bases between the two germline ends. This CDR3 has 15 amino acids. Germline V gene data show CDR1 as SGHNT and CDR2 as YENEEA. Written as DNA, the CDR3 is TGTGCCAGCAGCCCGCGGGCCCCTTCGAACTATGGCTACACCTTC. Its translation: CASSPRAPSNYGYTF.

The chain's CDR3 is CSVVTHNGNTIYF. As DNA, the CDR3 is TGCAGCGTTGTTACACATAATGGAAACACCATATATTTT. The chain combines TRBV29-1 with TRBJ1-3; unclear D gene. Germline-derived CDR1 and CDR2 are SQVTM and ANQGSEA. V shed 4 bases and J shed 3 bases, with 10 bases lying between them. This CDR3 contains 13 residues.

This chain connects TRBV15 to TRBJ1-4, with 7 bases matching TRBD1. Germline-derived CDR1 and CDR2 are LNHNV and YYDKDF (reference sequence). The V segment lost 0 bases and the J segment 1 base; nucleotides outside the gene matches: 2. The CDR3 is 16 amino acids. CDR3 protein: CATSRERDRTNEKLFF. In DNA, the CDR3 is TGTGCCACCAGCAGAGAACGGGACAGAACTAATGAAAAACTGTTTTTT.

V is TRBV5-1 and J is TRBJ2-5; 10 nucleotides match TRBD2. V dropped 0 bases and J dropped 0; count of bases not matched to a gene: 5. Germline assignment: CDR1 SGHRS and CDR2 YFSETQ. The CDR3 covers 17 residues. The chain's CDR3 is CASSLAGAGGYQETQYF. The CDR3 nucleotides are TGCGCCAGCAGCTTGGCCGGAGCGGGGGGGTACCAAGAGACCCAGTACTTC.

This clone was observed once. This chain uses TRBV6-5 with TRBJ1-2, with TRBD1 as a possible D gene (5 bases). The length of the CDR3 is 14 residues. Germline CDR1 is MNHEY and CDR2 is SVGAGI. V dropped 2 bases and J dropped 4 bases, with 11 bases sitting between them. The CDR3 region has the DNA TGTGCCAGCAGTTACGGTGACAGCATCTATGGCTACACCTTC. Amino acid sequence: CASSYGDSIYGYTF.

This rearrangement joins TRBV20-1 to TRBJ2-5; D is unresolved. V was clipped by 8 bases and J by 5 bases, with 12 bases between them. The CDR3 totals 11 residues. From germline, CDR1 is DFQATT and CDR2 SNEGSKA (reference sequence). In DNA form, the CDR3 reads TGCAGTATCTCAGATGTGGAGACCCAGTACTTC. This encodes CSISDVETQYF.

The chain is built from TRBV19 and TRBJ2-2, with TRBD2 as a possible D gene (6 bases). The CDR3 totals 13 residues. The germline gives CDR1 LNHDA, CDR2 SQIVND (reference sequence). V gave up 3 bases and J gave up 5 bases, with 7 bases separating them. CDR3 DNA: TGTGCCAGTAGTATTCGGGGGACCGGGGAGCTGTTTTTT. It yields the protein CASSIRGTGELFF.

V gene TRBV29-1 combines with J gene TRBJ2-1, with TRBD2 identical over 9 bases. The germline gives CDR1 SQVTM, CDR2 ANQGSEA. J was trimmed by 12 bases and V by 8 bases; bases with no gene match: 14. The CDR3 is 13 amino acids. The DNA for the CDR3 is TGCAGCCTCACAGCGGGAGGCGGTGAGGGGCAGTTCTTC. This encodes CSLTAGGGEGQFF.

The CDR3 protein is CASSSGTYYNEQFF. CDR3 DNA: TGTGCCAGCAGTTCCGGGACATACTACAATGAGCAGTTCTTC. The chain has TRBV28 and TRBJ2-1, with a possible D match to TRBD1 (6 bases). The V end lost 4 bases, the J end lost 3 bases, and 10 bases lay between the germline ends. CDR3 length: 14 amino acids. Germline CDR1 MDHEN, CDR2 SYDVKM.

The chain recombines TRBV9 with TRBJ2-3, with 8 bases fitting TRBD1. This CDR3 has 19 amino acids. Per germline, CDR1 SGDLS and CDR2 YYNGEE. V was clipped by 6 bases and J by 4 bases; unmatched bases: 22. This chain's CDR3 is CASNVDGGLGQGFADTQYF. CDR3 DNA: TGTGCCAGCAACGTCGACGGAGGTCTCGGACAGGGTTTTGCAGATACGCAGTATTTT. The full variable domain, rest sourced from reference TRBV9 and TRBJ2-3, is DSGVTQTPKHLITATGQRVTLRCSPRSGDLSVYWYQQSLDQGLQFLIQYYNGEERAKGNILERFSAQQFPDLHSELNLSSLELGDSALYFCASNVDGGLGQGFADTQYFGPGTRLTVL.

The chain is built from TRBV28 and TRBJ1-5; 8 bases line up with TRBD1. Germline CDR1 reads MDHEN; CDR2 reads SYDVKM. This CDR3 has 16 amino acids. Trimming removed 7 bases from V and 0 bases from J; junction bases left unmatched: 8. The CDR3 coding sequence is TGTGCCAGCACTAAGTTGGGACAGGATAGCAATCAGCCCCAGCATTTT. Translating gives CASTKLGQDSNQPQHF.

This chain uses TRBV19 with TRBJ1-2; a weak D match, TRBD1 (5 bases). The CDR3 has 16 residues. Germline values: CDR1 LNHDA, CDR2 SQIVND (reference sequence). V dropped 3 bases and J dropped 8 bases, with 22 bases sitting between them. The CDR3 DNA reads as TGTGCCAGTAGTATGGGGGGACCACCCAGGGACCGGGGCTACACCTTC. Translated, it gives CASSMGGPPRDRGYTF.

The V call is TRBV9, the J call TRBJ1-2; D gene unclear. CDR3 length: 12 amino acids. Between the trimmed V and J ends, which lost 3 bases and 8 bases, there was a span of 11 bases. Germline CDR1 SGDLS, CDR2 YYNGEE. The CDR3: CASSGRRGGYTF. The CDR3 bases are TGTGCCAGCAGCGGGAGGCGAGGGGGCTACACCTTC.

The chain employs TRBV19 and TRBJ1-5; the D gene is possibly TRBD1 (6 bases). Germline values: CDR1 LNHDA, CDR2 SQIVND (reference sequence). Trimming removed 7 bases at V and 3 bases at J, with 16 bases between. The CDR3 extends over 15 amino acids. The CDR3 nucleotides are TGTGCCAGTACCGACTATCAGGGGTACAATCAGCCCCAGCATTTT. This translates into CASTDYQGYNQPQHF.